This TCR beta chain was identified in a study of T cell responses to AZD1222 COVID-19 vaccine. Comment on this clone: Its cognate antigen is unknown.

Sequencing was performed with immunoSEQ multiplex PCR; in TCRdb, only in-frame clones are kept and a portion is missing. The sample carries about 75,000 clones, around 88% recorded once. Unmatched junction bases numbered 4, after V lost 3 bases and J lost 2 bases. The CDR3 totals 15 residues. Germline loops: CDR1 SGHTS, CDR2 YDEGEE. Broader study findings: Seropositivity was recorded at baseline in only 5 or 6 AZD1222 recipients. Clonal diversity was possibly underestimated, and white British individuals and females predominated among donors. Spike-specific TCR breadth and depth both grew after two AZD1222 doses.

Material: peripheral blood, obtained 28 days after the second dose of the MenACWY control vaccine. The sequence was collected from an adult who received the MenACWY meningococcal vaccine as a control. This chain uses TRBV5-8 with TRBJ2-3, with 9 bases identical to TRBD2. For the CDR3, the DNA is TGTGCCAGCAGCTGGCTAGCGGGGCACACAGATACGCAGTATTTT. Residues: CASSWLAGHTDTQYF. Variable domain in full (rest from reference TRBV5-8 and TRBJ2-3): EAGVTQSPTHLIKTRGQQATLRCSPISGHTSVYWYQQALGLGLQFLLWYDEGEERNRGNFPPRFSGRQFPNYSSELNVNALELEDSALYLCASSWLAGHTDTQYFGPGTRLTVL.